This TCR beta chain was sequenced in a study of OX40 agonist ivuxolimab in advanced cancers. Sequencing used immunoSEQ multiplex PCR; TCRdb keeps in-frame clones, though not all of them. This repertoire shows roughly 89,000 clones, more than 80% found once; its top ten account for approximately 7.4%. The CDR3 covers 16 residues. V gave up 0 bases and J gave up 2 bases, with 15 bases separating them. The V gene's germline CDR1 is SGHKS and CDR2 YYEKEE (reference sequence). The sequences come from CD4+ or CD8+ T cells sorted from blood, collected in a trial of the OX40 agonist ivuxolimab. This sequence was found in an adult with an advanced solid tumor such as melanoma, head and neck, liver or kidney cancer. The chain carries TRBV5-5 and TRBJ2-7, with D uncertain. The CDR3 nucleotides read TGTGCCAGCAGCTTGGCCGGAAAAGGATACCCCTACGAGCAGTACTTC. Translation: CASSLAGKGYPYEQYF. Drawing the rest from reference TRBV5-5 and TRBJ2-7, the complete variable domain is DAGVTQSPTHLIKTRGQQVTLRCSPISGHKSVSWYQQVLGQGPQFIFQYYEKEERGRGNFPDRFSARQFPNYSSELNVNALLLGDSALYLCASSLAGKGYPYEQYFGPGTRLTVT.